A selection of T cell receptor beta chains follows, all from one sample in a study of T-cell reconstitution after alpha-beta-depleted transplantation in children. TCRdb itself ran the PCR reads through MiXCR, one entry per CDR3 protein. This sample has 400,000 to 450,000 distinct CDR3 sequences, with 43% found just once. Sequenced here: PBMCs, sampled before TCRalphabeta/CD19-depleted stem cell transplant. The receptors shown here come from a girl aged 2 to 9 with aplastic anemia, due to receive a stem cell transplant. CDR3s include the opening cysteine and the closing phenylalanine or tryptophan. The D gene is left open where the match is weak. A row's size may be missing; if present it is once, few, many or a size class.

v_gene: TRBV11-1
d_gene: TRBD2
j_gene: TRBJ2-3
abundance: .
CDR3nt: TGTGCCAGCAGCTTAGGAGGCGGGCTAGCGGGCAGCACAGATACGCAGTATTTT
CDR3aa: CASSLGGGLAGSTDTQYF

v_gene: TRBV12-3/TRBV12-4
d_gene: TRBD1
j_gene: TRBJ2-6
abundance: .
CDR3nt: TGTGCCAGCGAAACCGGGACAGGGGTTTCTGGGGCCAACGTCCTGACTTTC
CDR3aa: CASETGTGVSGANVLTF

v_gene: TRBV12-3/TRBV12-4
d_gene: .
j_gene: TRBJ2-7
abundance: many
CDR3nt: TGTGCCAGCAGTCGGACCTTAATATACGAGCAGTACTTC
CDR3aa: CASSRTLIYEQYF

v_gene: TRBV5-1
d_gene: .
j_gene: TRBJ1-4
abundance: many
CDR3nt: TGCGCCAGCAGCGGGGGACGGAGTAATGAAAAACTGTTTTTT
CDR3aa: CASSGGRSNEKLFF

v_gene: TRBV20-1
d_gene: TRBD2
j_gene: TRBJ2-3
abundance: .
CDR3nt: TGCAGTGCTACTGGACTAGCCAGCACAGATACGCAGTATTTT
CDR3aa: CSATGLASTDTQYF

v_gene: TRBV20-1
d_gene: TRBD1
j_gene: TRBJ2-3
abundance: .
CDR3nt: TGCAGTGCTGAGGACAGGGTCGCAGATACGCAGTATTTT
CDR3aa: CSAEDRVADTQYF

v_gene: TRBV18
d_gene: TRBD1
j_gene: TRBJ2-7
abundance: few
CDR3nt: TGTGCCAGCTCACAGTCGTCCAGGGGGACCTACGAGCAGTACTTC
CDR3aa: CASSQSSRGTYEQYF

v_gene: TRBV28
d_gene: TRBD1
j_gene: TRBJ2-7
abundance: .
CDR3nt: TGTGCCAGCAGGGGGGGACAGGGGGACGAGCAGTACTTC
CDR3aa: CASRGGQGDEQYF

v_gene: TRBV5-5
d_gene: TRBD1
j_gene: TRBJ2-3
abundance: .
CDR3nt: TGTGCCAGCAGCGTGACAGGGTCGTTTGCAGATACGCAGTATTTT
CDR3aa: CASSVTGSFADTQYF

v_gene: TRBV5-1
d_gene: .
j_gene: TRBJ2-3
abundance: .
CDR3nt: TGCGCCAGCAGCTTCACCGGGAGCGACACAGATACGCAGTATTTT
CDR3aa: CASSFTGSDTDTQYF

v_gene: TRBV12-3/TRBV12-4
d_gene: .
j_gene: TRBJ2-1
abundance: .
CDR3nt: TGTGCCAGCTGTCAGGGGTTTGGGTCTAACAATGAGCAGTTCTTC
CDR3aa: CASCQGFGSNNEQFF

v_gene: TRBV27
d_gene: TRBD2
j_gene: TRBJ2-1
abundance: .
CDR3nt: TGTGCCAGCAGTTTTACAGCGGGGGGCCAGGGGAATGAGCAGTTCTTC
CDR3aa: CASSFTAGGQGNEQFF

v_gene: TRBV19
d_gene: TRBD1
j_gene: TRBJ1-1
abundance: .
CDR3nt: TGTGCCAGTAGTATTTACCAGGGGGTGAAGACTGAAGCTTTCTTT
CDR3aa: CASSIYQGVKTEAFF

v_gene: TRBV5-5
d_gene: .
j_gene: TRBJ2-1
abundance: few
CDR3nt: TGTGCCAGCAGCTCAGGGTTTTCCTACAATGAGCAGTTCTTC
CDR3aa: CASSSGFSYNEQFF

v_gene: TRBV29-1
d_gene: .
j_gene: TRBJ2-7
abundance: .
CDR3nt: TGCAGCATTCAACGTCCGGGATCCTACGAGCAGTACTTC
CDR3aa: CSIQRPGSYEQYF

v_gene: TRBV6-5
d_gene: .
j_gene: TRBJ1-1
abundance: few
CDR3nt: TGTGCCACCTATCAGGGGCAAGCTTTCTTT
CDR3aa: CATYQGQAFF

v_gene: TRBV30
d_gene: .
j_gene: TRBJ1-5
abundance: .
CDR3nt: TGTGCCTGGAGCGTCGGGGGGGAGAGCCAGCCCCAGCATTTT
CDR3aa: CAWSVGGESQPQHF

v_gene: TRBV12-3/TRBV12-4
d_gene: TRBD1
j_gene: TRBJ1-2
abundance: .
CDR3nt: TGTGCCAGCAGTTTAGCCCGGACAGGATGGTATGGCTACACCTTC
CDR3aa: CASSLARTGWYGYTF

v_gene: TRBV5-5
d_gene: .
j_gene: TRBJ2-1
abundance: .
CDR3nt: TGTGCCAGCAGCTTGATCTTCAATGAGCAGTTCTTC
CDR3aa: CASSLIFNEQFF

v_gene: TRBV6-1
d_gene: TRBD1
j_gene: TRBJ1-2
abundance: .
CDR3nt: TGTGCCAGCAGACCCTTGACAGGGGGTCTCGATGGCTACAACTTC
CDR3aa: CASRPLTGGLDGYNF

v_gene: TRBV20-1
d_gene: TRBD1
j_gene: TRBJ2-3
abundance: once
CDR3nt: TGCAGTGCTTGGGACAGGGGGCGAGATACGCAGTATTTT
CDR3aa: CSAWDRGRDTQYF

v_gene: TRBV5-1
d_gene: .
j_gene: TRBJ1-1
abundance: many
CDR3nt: TGCGCCAGCCGACTCGGGAACATGAACACTGAAGCTTTCTTT
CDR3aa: CASRLGNMNTEAFF

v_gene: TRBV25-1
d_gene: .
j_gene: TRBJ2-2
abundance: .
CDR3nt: TGTGCCACTACTCGGGCCGGGGAGCTGTTTTTT
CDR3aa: CATTRAGELFF

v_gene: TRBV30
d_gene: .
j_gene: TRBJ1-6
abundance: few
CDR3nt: TGTGCCTGGGCGCGGGGATCACCCCTCCACTTT
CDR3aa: CAWARGSPLHF

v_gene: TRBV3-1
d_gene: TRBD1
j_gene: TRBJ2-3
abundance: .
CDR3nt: TGTGCCAGCAGCCGACAGGGGGAGACAGATACGCAGTATTTT
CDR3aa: CASSRQGETDTQYF

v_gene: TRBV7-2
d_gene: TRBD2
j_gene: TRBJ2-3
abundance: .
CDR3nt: TGTGCCAGCAGCTTAGCCCCCGGACTAGCGAACACAGATACGCAGTATTTT
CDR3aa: CASSLAPGLANTDTQYF

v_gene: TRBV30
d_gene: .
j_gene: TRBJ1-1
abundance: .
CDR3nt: TGTGCCTGGAGAACGACGGGAGGCACTGAAGCTTTCTTT
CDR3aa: CAWRTTGGTEAFF

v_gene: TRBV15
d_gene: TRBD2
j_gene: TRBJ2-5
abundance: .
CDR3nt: TGTGCCACCAGCACCGGGGGAGGGGAGACCCAGTACTTC
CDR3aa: CATSTGGGETQYF

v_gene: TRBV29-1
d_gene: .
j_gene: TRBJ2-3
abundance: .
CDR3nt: TGCAGCTCATCCCTTATTGATACGCAGTATTTT
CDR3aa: CSSSLIDTQYF

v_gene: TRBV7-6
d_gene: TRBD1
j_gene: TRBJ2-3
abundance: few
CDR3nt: TGTGCCAGCAGCTTAGCCAGGGGGCTGACAGATACGCAGTATTTT
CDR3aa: CASSLARGLTDTQYF

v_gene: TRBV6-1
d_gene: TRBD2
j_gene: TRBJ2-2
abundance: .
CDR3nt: TGTGCCAGCGCCCAGACTAGCGGGTTCACCGGGGAGCTGTTTTTT
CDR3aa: CASAQTSGFTGELFF